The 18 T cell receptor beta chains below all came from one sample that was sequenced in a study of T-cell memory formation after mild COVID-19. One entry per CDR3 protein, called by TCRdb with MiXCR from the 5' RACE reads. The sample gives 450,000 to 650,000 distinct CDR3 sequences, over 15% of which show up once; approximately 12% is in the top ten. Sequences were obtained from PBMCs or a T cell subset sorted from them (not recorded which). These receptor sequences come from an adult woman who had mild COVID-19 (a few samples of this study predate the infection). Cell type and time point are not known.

The CDR3 is CAWSVRNNQPQHF. CDR3 DNA: TGTGCCTGGAGTGTACGGAACAATCAGCCCCAGCATTTT. V and J are TRBV30 and TRBJ1-5; D is unresolved. Between the trimmed V and J ends, which lost 0 bases and 3 bases, there was a span of 6 bases. This CDR3 comprises 13 residues. Looked up from germline, CDR1 is GTSNPN and CDR2 is SVGIG (reference sequence).

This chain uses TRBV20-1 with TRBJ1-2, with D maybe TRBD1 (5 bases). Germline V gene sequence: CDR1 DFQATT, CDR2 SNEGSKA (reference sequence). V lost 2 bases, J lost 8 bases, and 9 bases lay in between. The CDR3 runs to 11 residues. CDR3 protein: CSARSRDGYTF. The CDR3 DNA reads TGCAGTGCTAGATCCAGGGACGGCTACACCTTC.

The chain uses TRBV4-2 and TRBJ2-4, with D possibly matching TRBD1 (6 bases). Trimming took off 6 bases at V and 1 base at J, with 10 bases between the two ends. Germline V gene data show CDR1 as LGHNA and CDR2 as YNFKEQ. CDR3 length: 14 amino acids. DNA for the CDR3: TGTGCCAGCAGGGGGGCTCAGGCCAAAAACATTCAGTACTTC. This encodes CASRGAQAKNIQYF.

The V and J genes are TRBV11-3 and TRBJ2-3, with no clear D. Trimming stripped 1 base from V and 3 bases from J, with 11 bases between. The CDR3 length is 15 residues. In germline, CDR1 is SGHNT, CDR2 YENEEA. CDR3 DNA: TGTGCCAGCAGCTTAGGGCTCATCGAAACAGATACGCAGTATTTT. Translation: CASSLGLIETDTQYF.

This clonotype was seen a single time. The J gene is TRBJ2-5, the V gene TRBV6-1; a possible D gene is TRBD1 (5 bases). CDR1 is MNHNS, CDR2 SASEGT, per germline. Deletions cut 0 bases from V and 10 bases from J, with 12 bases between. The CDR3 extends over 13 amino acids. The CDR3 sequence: CASSEAAYDSQYF. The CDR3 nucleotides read TGTGCCAGCAGTGAAGCAGCCTACGACAGCCAGTACTTC.

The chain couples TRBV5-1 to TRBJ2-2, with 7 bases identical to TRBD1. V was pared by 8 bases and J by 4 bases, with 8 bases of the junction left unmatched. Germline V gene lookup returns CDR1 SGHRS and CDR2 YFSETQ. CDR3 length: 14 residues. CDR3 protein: CASNRDRVTGELFF. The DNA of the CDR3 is TGCGCCAGTAACCGGGACAGAGTCACCGGGGAGCTGTTTTTT. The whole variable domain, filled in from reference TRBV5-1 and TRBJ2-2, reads KAGVTQTPRYLIKTRGQQVTLSCSPISGHRSVSWYQQTPGQGLQFLFEYFSETQRNKGNFPGRFSGRQFSNSRSEMNVSTLELGDSALYLCASNRDRVTGELFFGEGSRLTVL.

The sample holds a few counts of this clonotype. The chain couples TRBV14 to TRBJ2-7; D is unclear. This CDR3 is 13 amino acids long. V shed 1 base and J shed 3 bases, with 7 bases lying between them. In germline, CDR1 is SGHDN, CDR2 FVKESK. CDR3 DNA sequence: TGTGCCAGCAGCCAAGGAAATTACTACGAGCAGTACTTC. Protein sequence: CASSQGNYYEQYF.

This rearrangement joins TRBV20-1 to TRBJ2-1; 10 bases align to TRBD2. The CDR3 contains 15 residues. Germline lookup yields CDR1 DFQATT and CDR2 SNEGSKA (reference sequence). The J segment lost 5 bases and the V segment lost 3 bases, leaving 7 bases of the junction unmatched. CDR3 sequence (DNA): TGCAGTGCTAGGGCTAGCGGGAGAGACCACAATGAGCAGTTCTTC. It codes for CSARASGRDHNEQFF.

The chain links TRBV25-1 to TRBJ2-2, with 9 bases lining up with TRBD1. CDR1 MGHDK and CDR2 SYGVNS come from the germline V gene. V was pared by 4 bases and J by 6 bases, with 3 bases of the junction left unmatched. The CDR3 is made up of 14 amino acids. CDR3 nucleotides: TGTGCCAGCAGTGGGACAGGGGAGGCCGGGGAGCTGTTTTTT. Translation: CASSGTGEAGELFF.

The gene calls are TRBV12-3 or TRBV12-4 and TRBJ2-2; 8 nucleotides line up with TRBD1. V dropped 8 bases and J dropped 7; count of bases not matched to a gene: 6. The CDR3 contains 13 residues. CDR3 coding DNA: TGTGCCAGCCCGACAGGGGCGGGCGGGGAGCTGTTTTTT. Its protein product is CASPTGAGGELFF.

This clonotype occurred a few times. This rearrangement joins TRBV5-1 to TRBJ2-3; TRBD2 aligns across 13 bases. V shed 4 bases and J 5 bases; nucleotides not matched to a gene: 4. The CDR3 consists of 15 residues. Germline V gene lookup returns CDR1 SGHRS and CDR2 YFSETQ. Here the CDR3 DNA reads TGCGCCAGCAGCCCCACTAGCGGGAGGGGAGATACGCAGTATTTT. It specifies CASSPTSGRGDTQYF.

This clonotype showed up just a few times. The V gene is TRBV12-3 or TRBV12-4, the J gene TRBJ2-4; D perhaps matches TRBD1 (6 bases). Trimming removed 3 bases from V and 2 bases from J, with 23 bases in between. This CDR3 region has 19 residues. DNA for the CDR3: TGTGCCAGCAGTTTTATGGCAGGGGACGGCAGAATAACCAAAAACATTCAGTACTTC. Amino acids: CASSFMAGDGRITKNIQYF.

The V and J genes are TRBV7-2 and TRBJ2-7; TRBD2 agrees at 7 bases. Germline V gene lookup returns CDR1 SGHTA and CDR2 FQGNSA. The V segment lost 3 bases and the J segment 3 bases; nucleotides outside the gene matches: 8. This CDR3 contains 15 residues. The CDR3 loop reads CASSLRGGGNYEQYF. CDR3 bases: TGTGCCAGCAGCTTGCGGGGCGGGGGTAACTACGAGCAGTACTTC.

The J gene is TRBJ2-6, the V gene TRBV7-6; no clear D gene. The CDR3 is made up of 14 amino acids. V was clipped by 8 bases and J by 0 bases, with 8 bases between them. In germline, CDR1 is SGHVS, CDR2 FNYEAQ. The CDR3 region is CASLGHSGANVLTF. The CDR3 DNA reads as TGTGCCAGCCTTGGTCACTCTGGGGCCAACGTCCTGACTTTC. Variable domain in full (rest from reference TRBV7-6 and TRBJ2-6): GAGVSQSPRYKVTKRGQDVALRCDPISGHVSLYWYRQALGQGPEFLTYFNYEAQQDKSGLPNDRFSAERPEGSISTLTIQRTEQRDSAMYRCASLGHSGANVLTFGAGSRLTVL.

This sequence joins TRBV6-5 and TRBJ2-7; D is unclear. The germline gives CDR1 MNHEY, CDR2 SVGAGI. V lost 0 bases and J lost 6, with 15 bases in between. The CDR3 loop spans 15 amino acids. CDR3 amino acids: CASSYSERTASEQYF. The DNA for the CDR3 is TGTGCCAGCAGTTACTCGGAAAGGACCGCCTCCGAGCAGTACTTC.

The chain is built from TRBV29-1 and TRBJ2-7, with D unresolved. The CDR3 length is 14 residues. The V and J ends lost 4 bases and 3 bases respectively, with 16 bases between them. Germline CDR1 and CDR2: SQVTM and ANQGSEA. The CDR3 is CSVVVLDGYYEQYF. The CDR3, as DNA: TGCAGCGTTGTCGTACTGGACGGTTACTACGAGCAGTACTTC.

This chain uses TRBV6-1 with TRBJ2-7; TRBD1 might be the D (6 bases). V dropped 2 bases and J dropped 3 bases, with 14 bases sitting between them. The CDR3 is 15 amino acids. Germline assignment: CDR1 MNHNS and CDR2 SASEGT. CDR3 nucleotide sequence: TGTGCCAGCAGTGAAAACAGGGTTGGTGGCTACGAGCAGTACTTC. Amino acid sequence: CASSENRVGGYEQYF.

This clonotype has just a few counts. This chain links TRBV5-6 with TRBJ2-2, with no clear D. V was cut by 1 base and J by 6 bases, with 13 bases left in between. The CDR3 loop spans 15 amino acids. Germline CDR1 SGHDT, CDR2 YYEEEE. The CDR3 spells CASSLPPTPPGELFF. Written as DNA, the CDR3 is TGTGCCAGCAGCTTGCCACCGACCCCCCCCGGGGAGCTGTTTTTT.